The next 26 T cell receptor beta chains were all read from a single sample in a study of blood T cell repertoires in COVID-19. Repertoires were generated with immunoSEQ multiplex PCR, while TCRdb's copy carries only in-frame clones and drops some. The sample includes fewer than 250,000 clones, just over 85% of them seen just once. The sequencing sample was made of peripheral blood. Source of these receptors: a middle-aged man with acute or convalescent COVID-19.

CDR3 nucleotides: TGTGCCAGCAGCACCGGGATTTCTTACGAGCAGTACTTC. It codes for CASSTGISYEQYF. V usage is TRBV5-4 and J usage is TRBJ2-7; D might be TRBD2 (5 bases). V lost 4 bases and J 4 bases, leaving 12 bases between the germline ends. In germline, CDR1 is SGHNT, CDR2 YYREEE (reference sequence). The CDR3 covers 13 residues.

For the CDR3, the DNA is TGTGCCAGTAGTCGGGGGGCGGGGAATCAGCCCCAGCATTTT. Protein sequence: CASSRGAGNQPQHF. The chain carries TRBV19 and TRBJ1-5; D may be TRBD1 (6 bases). Per the germline V gene, CDR1 is LNHDA and CDR2 is SQIVND (reference sequence). Deletions cut 5 bases from V and 4 bases from J, with 12 bases between. CDR3 length equals 14 residues.

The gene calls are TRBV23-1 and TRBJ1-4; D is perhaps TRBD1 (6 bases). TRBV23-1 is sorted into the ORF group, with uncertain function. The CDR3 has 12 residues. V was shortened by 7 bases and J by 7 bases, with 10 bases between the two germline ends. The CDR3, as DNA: TGCGCCAGCATCAGGGGAGTTGAAAAACTGTTTTTT. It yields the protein CASIRGVEKLFF.

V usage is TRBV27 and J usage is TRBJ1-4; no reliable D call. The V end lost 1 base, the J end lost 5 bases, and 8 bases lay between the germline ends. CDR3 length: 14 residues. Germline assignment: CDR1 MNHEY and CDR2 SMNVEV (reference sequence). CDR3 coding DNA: TGTGCCAGCAGTTTATTGGGCTACAATGAAAAACTGTTTTTT. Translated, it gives CASSLLGYNEKLFF.

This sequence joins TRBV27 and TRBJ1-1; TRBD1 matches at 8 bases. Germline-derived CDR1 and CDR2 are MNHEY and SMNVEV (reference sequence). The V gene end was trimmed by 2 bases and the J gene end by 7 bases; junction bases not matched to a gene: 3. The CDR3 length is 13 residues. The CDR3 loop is CASSLVTGDEAFF. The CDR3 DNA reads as TGTGCCAGCAGTTTAGTGACAGGGGATGAAGCTTTCTTT.

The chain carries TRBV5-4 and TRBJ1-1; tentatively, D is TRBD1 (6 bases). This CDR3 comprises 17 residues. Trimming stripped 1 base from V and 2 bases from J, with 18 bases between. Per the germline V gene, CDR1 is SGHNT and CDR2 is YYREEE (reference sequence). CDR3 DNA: TGTGCCAGCAGCTTGTGGGGGCGCCCCCGGGGAAACACTGAAGCTTTCTTT. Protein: CASSLWGRPRGNTEAFF.

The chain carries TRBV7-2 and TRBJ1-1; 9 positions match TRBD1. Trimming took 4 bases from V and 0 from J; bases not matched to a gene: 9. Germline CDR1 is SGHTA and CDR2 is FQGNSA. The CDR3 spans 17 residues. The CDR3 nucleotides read TGTGCCAGCAGCTCGACCGGGACAGGGATAATGAACACTGAAGCTTTCTTT. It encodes CASSSTGTGIMNTEAFF.

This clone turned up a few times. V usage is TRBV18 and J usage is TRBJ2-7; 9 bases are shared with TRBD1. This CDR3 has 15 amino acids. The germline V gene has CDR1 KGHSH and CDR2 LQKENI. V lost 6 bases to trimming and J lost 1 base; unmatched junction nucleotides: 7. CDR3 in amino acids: CASSGDRAHSYEQYF. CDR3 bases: TGTGCCAGCTCCGGGGACAGGGCTCATTCCTACGAGCAGTACTTC.

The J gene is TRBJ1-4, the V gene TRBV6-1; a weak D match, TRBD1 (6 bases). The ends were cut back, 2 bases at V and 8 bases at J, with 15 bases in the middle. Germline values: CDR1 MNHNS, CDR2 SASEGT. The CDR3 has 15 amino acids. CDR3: CASSEHGGLGEKLFF. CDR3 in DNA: TGTGCCAGCAGTGAACACGGGGGGCTGGGCGAAAAACTGTTTTTT.

The DNA for the CDR3 is TGCAGCGTTACCACAGGGAGCTCTGGAAACACCATATATTTT. Protein product: CSVTTGSSGNTIYF. The rearrangement joins TRBV29-1 to TRBJ1-3; TRBD1 might be the D (6 bases). V was shortened by 5 bases and J by 0 bases, with 11 bases between the two germline ends. The CDR3 length is 14 residues. Germline CDR1 is SQVTM and CDR2 is ANQGSEA.

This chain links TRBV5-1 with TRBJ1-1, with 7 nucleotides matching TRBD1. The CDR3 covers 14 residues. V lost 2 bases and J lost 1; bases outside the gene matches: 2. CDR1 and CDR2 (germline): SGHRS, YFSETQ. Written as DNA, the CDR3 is TGCGCCAGCAGCTTTCAGGGGGAGAACACTGAAGCTTTCTTT. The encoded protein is CASSFQGENTEAFF. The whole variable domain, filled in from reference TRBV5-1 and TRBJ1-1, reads KAGVTQTPRYLIKTRGQQVTLSCSPISGHRSVSWYQQTPGQGLQFLFEYFSETQRNKGNFPGRFSGRQFSNSRSEMNVSTLELGDSALYLCASSFQGENTEAFFGQGTRLTVV.

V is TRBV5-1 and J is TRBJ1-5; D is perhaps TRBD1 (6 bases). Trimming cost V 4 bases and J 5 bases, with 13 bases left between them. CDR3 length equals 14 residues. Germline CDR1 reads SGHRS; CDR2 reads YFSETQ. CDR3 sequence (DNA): TGCGCCAGCAGCATCGGGGGGCCTGATCAGCCCCAGCATTTT. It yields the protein CASSIGGPDQPQHF.

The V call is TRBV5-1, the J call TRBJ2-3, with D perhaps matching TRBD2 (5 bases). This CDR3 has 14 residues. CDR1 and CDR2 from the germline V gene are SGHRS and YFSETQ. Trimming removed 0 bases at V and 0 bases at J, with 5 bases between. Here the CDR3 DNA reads TGCGCCAGCAGCTTGGGAGGGAGCACAGATACGCAGTATTTT. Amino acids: CASSLGGSTDTQYF.

Here the CDR3 reads CASSQGSLGGVANEKLFF. DNA for the CDR3: TGTGCCAGCAGCCAAGGGAGTCTTGGAGGGGTCGCTAATGAAAAACTGTTTTTT. The chain employs TRBV14 and TRBJ1-4, with D tentatively TRBD1 (5 bases). V was shortened by 1 base and J by 3 bases, with 18 bases between the two germline ends. CDR3 length equals 18 residues. CDR1 is SGHDN, CDR2 FVKESK, per germline. Filled out from reference TRBV14 and TRBJ1-4, the complete variable domain reads EAGVTQFPSHSVIEKGQTVTLRCDPISGHDNLYWYRRVMGKEIKFLLHFVKESKQDESGMPNNRFLAERTGGTYSTLKVQPAELEDSGVYFCASSQGSLGGVANEKLFFGSGTQLSVL.

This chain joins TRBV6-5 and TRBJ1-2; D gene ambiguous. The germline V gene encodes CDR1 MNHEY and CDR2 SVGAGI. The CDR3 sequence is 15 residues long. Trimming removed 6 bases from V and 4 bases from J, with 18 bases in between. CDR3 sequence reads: CASSQALTALYGYTF. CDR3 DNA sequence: TGTGCCAGCAGCCAAGCCCTAACAGCACTCTATGGCTACACCTTC.

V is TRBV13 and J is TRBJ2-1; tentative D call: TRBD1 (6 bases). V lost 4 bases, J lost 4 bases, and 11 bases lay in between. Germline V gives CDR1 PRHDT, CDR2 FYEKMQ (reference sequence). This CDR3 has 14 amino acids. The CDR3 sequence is CASSWRTAYNEQFF. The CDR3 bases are TGTGCCAGCAGCTGGAGGACAGCGTACAATGAGCAGTTCTTC.

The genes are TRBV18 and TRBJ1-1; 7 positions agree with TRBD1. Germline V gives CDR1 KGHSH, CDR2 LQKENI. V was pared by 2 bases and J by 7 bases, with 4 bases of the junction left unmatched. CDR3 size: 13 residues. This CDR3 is CASSPRGDSEAFF. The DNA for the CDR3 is TGTGCCAGCTCACCAAGAGGGGACAGTGAAGCTTTCTTT.

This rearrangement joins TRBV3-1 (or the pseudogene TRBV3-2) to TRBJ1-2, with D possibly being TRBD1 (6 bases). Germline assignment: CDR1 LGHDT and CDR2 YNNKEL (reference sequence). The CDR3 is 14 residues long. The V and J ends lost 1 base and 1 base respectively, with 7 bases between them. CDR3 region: CASSQGTVNYGYTF. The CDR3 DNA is TGTGCCAGCAGCCAAGGGACAGTTAACTATGGCTACACCTTC.

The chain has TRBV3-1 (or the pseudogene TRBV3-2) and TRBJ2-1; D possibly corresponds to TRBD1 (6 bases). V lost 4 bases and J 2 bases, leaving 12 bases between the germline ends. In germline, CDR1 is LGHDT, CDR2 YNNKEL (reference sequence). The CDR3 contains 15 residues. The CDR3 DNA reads TGTGCCAGCAGCCCTACAGGGACCACCTACAATGAGCAGTTCTTC. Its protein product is CASSPTGTTYNEQFF.

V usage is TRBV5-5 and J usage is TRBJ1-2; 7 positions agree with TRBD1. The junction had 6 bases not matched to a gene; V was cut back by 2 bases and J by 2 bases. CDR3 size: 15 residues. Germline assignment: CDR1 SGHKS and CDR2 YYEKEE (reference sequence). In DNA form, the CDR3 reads TGTGCCAGCAGCTTATTAGACAGGGACAACTATGGCTACACCTTC. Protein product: CASSLLDRDNYGYTF. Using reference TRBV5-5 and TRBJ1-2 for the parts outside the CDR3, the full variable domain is DAGVTQSPTHLIKTRGQQVTLRCSPISGHKSVSWYQQVLGQGPQFIFQYYEKEERGRGNFPDRFSARQFPNYSSELNVNALLLGDSALYLCASSLLDRDNYGYTFGSGTRLTVV.

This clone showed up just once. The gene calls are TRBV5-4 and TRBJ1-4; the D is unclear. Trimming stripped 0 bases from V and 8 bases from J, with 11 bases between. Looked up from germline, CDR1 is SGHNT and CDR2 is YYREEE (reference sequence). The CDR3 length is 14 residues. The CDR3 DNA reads TGTGCCAGCAGCTTGGATCCGGGGAGGGAAAAACTGTTTTTT. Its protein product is CASSLDPGREKLFF.

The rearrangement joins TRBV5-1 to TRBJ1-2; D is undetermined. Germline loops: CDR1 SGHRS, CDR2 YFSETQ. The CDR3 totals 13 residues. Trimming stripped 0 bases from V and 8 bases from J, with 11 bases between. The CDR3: CASSLGPNWGYTF. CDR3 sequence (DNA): TGCGCCAGCAGCTTGGGTCCTAACTGGGGCTACACCTTC.

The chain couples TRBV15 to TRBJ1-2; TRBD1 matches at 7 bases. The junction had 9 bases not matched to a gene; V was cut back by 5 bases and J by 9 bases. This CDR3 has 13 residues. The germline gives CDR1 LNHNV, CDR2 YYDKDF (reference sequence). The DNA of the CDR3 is TGTGCCACCAGCTCCGGGACAGCAAGGAGCTACACCTTC. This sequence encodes CATSSGTARSYTF. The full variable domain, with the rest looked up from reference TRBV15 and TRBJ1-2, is DAMVIQNPRYQVTQFGKPVTLSCSQTLNHNVMYWYQQKSSQAPKLLFHYYDKDFNNEADTPDNFQSRRPNTSFCFLDIRSPGLGDTAMYLCATSSGTARSYTFGSGTRLTVV.

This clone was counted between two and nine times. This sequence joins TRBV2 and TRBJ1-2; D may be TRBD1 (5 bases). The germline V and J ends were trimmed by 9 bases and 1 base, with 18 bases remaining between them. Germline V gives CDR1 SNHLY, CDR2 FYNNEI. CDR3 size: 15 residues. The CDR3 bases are TGTGCCAGTCTTAGGGCAGGGATGCTTAACTATGGCTACACCTTC. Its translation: CASLRAGMLNYGYTF.

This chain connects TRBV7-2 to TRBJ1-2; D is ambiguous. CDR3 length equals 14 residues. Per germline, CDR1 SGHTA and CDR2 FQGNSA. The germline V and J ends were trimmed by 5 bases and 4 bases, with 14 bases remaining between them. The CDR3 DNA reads TGTGCCAGCAGCCCCCAGCCGGGTCTCTATGGCTACACCTTC. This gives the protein CASSPQPGLYGYTF. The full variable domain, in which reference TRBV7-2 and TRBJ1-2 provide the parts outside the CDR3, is GAGVSQSPSNKVTEKGKDVELRCDPISGHTALYWYRQSLGQGLEFLIYFQGNSAPDKSGLPSDRFSAERTGGSVSTLTIQRTQQEDSAVYLCASSPQPGLYGYTFGSGTRLTVV.

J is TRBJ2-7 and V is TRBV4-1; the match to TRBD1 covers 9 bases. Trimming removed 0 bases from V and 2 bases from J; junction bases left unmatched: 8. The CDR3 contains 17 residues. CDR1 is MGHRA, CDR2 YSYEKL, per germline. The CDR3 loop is CASSQDNIGTGTYEQYF. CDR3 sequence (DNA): TGCGCCAGCAGCCAAGATAATATCGGGACAGGGACCTACGAGCAGTACTTC.